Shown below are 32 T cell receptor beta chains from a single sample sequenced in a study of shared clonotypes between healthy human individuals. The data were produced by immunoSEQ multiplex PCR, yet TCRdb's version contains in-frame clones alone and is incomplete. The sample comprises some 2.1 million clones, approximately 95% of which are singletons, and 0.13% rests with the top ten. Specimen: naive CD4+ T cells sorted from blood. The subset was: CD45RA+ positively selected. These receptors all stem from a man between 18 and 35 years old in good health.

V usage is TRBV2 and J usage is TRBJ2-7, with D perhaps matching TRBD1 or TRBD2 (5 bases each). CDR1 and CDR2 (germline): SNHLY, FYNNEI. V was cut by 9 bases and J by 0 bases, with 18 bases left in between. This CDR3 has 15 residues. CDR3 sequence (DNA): TGTGCCAGTGGATTGGGACCCCCGAGCTCCTACGAGCAGTACTTC. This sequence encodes CASGLGPPSSYEQYF.

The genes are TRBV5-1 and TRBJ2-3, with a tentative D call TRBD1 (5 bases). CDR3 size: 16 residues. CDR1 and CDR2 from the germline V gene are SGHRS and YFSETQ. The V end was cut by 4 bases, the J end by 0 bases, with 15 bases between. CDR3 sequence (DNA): TGCGCCAGCAGCCCGCTTGGGGCGGCAAGCACAGATACGCAGTATTTT. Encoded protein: CASSPLGAASTDTQYF.

DNA of the CDR3: TGTGCCAGCAGCCCAGGACTAGCGGACTGGAAGGGAGGGGCCCAGTACTTC. This gives the protein CASSPGLADWKGGAQYF. This chain joins TRBV5-4 and TRBJ2-5; 10 positions match TRBD2. The CDR3 loop spans 17 amino acids. Looked up from germline, CDR1 is SGHNT and CDR2 is YYREEE (reference sequence). V lost 4 bases to trimming and J lost 9 bases; unmatched junction nucleotides: 18.

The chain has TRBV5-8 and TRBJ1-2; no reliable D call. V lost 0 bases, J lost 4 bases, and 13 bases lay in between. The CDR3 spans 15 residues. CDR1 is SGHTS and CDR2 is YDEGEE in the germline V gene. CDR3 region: CASSLEWARFYGYTF. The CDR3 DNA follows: TGTGCCAGCAGCTTGGAGTGGGCGCGATTCTATGGCTACACCTTC.

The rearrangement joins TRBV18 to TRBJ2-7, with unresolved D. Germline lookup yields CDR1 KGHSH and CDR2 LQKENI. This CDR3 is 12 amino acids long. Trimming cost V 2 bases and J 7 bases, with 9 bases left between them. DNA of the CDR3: TGTGCCAGCTCACCATCGGTAGAGGAGCAGTACTTC. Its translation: CASSPSVEEQYF.

Here the CDR3 reads CASSPLSPGSYNEQFF. The CDR3 nucleotides are TGTGCCAGCTCCCCTCTCTCGCCAGGGTCGTACAATGAGCAGTTCTTC. This rearrangement joins TRBV18 to TRBJ2-1; TRBD1 might be the D (5 bases). Germline values: CDR1 KGHSH, CDR2 LQKENI. The ends were cut back, 6 bases at V and 4 bases at J, with 19 bases in the middle. This CDR3 spans 16 amino acids.

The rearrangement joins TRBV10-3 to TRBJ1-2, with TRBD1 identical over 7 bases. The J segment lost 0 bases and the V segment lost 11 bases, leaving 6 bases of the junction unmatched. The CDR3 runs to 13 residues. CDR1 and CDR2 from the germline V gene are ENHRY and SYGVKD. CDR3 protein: CAAGGGANYGYTF. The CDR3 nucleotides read TGTGCCGCAGGGGGGGGCGCTAACTATGGCTACACCTTC.

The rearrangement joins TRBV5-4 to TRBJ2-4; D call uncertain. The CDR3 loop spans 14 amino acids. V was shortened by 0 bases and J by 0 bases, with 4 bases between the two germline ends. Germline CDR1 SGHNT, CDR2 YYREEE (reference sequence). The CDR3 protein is CASSLDLAKNIQYF. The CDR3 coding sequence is TGTGCCAGCAGCTTGGACCTAGCCAAAAACATTCAGTACTTC.

The CDR3: CASSPTQGGDYGYTF. In DNA form, the CDR3 reads TGTGCCAGCAGCCCCACCCAGGGGGGCGACTATGGCTACACCTTC. The chain couples TRBV7-9 to TRBJ1-2, with 7 bases matching TRBD1. Germline CDR1 is SEHNR and CDR2 is FQNEAQ (reference sequence). The CDR3 has 15 amino acids. V gave up 5 bases and J gave up 3 bases; unmatched junction bases: 9.

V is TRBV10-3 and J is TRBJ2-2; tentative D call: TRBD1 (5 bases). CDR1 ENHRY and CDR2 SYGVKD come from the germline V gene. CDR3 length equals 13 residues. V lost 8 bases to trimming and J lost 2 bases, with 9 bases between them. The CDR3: CAIGQGNTGELFF. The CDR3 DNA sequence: TGTGCCATCGGGCAGGGTAACACCGGGGAGCTGTTTTTT.

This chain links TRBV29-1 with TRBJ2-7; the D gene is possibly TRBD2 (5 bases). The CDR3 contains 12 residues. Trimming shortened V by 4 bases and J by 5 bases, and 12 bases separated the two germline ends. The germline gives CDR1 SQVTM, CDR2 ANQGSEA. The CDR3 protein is CSVVASSDEQYF. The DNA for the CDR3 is TGCAGCGTTGTGGCTAGCTCGGACGAGCAGTACTTC.

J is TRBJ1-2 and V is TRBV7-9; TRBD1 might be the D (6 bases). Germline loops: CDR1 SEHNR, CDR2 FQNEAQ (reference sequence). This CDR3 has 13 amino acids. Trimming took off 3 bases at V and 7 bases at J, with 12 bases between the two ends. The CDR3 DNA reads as TGTGCCAGCAGCTTCACAGGGTCCCTTGGCTACACCTTC. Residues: CASSFTGSLGYTF. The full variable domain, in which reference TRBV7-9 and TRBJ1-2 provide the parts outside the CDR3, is DTGVSQNPRHKITKRGQNVTFRCDPISEHNRLYWYRQTLGQGPEFLTYFQNEAQLEKSRLLSDRFSAERPKGSFSTLEIQRTEQGDSAMYLCASSFTGSLGYTFGSGTRLTVV.

CDR3 residues: CASSYSTSGGYNEQFF. The CDR3 coding sequence is TGTGCCAGCAGTTACTCGACTAGCGGGGGTTACAATGAGCAGTTCTTC. V and J are TRBV6-5 and TRBJ2-1; TRBD2 matches 12 bases. The germline gives CDR1 MNHEY, CDR2 SVGAGI. This CDR3 has 16 amino acids. Unmatched junction bases numbered 1, after V lost 0 bases and J lost 4 bases.

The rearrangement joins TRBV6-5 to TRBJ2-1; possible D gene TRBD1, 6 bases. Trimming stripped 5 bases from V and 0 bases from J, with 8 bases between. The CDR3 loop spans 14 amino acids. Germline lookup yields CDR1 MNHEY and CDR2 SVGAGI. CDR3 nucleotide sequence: TGTGCCAGCAGTGGGGGCTACTCCTACAATGAGCAGTTCTTC. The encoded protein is CASSGGYSYNEQFF.

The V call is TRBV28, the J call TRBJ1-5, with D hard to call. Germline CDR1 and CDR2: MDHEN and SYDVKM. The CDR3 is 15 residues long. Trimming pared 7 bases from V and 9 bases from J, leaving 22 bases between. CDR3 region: CASTTTLGLKRPQHF. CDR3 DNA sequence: TGTGCCAGCACCACGACTCTCGGCCTTAAGCGGCCCCAGCATTTT.

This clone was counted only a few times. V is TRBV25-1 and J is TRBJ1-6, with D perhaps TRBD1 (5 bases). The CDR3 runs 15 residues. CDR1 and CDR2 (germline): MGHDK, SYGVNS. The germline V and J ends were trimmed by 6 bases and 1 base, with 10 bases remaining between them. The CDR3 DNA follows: TGTGCCAGCAGGAGGGGATTGTCCTATAATTCACCCCTCCACTTT. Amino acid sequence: CASRRGLSYNSPLHF.

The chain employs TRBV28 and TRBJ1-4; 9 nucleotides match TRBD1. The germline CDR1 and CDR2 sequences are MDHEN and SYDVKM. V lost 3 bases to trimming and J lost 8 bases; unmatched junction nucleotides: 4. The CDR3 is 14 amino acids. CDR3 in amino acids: CASSLGTGREKLFF. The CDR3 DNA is TGTGCCAGCAGTTTGGGGACAGGGAGAGAAAAACTGTTTTTT.

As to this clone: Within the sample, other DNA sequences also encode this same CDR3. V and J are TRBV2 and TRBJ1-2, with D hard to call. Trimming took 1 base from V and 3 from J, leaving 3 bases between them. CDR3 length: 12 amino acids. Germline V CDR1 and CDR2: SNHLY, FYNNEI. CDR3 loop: CASSEGDYGYTF. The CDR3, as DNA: TGTGCCAGCAGTGAAGGGGACTATGGCTACACCTTC.

CDR3 in DNA: TGTGCCATCGGGACAGGCACAGATACGCAGTATTTT. It yields the protein CAIGTGTDTQYF. The chain uses TRBV10-3 and TRBJ2-3, with 7 positions matching TRBD1. Germline values: CDR1 ENHRY, CDR2 SYGVKD. The CDR3 has 12 amino acids. Unmatched junction bases numbered 0, after V lost 8 bases and J lost 1 base.

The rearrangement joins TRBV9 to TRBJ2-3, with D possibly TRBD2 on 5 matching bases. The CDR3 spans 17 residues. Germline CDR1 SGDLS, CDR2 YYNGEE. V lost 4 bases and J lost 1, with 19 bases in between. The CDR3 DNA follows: TGTGCCAGCAGCCCTTCTGGACTGTACCCCCGCACAGATACGCAGTATTTT. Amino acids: CASSPSGLYPRTDTQYF.

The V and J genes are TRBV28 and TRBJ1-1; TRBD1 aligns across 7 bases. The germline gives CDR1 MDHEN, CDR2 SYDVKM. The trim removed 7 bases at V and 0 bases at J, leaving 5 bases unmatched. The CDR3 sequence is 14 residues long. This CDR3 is CASIRGIMNTEAFF. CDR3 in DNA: TGTGCCAGCATCAGGGGGATAATGAACACTGAAGCTTTCTTT.

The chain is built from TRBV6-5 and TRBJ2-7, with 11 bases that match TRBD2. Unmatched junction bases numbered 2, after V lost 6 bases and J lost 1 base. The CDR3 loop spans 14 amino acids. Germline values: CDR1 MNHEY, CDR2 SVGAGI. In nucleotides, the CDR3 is TGTGCCAGCAGGGGGACTAGCGGTTCCTACGAGCAGTACTTC. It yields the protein CASRGTSGSYEQYF.

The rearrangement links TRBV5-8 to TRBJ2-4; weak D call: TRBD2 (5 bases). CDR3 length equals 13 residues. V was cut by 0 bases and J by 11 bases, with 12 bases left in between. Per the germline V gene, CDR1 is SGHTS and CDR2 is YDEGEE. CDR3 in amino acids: CASSLGGPGFQYF. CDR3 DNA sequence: TGTGCCAGCAGCTTGGGGGGTCCGGGATTTCAGTACTTC.

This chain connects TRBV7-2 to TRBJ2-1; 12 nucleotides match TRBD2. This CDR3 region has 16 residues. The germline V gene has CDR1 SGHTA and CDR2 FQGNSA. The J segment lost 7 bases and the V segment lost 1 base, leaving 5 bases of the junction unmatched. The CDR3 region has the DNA TGTGCCAGCAGCTTAGGGCTAGCGGGAGGGCCTAATGAGCAGTTCTTC. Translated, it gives CASSLGLAGGPNEQFF. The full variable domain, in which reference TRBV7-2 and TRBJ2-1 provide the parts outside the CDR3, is GAGVSQSPSNKVTEKGKDVELRCDPISGHTALYWYRQSLGQGLEFLIYFQGNSAPDKSGLPSDRFSAERTGGSVSTLTIQRTQQEDSAVYLCASSLGLAGGPNEQFFGPGTRLTVL.

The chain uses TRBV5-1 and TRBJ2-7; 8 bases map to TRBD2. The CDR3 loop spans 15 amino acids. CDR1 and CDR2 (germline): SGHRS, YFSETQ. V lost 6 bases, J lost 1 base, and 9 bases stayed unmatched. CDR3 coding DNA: TGCGCCAGCATGTTGTCCCTAGCGGGTTCCTACGAGCAGTACTTC. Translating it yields CASMLSLAGSYEQYF.

The CDR3 protein is CASSPERGPTYNEQFF. In DNA, the CDR3 is TGCGCCAGCAGCCCGGAGCGGGGGCCTACCTACAATGAGCAGTTCTTC. The rearrangement joins TRBV5-1 to TRBJ2-1; TRBD2 aligns across 8 bases. The V gene end was trimmed by 4 bases and the J gene end by 2 bases; junction bases not matched to a gene: 8. From germline, CDR1 is SGHRS and CDR2 YFSETQ. The CDR3 runs to 16 residues.

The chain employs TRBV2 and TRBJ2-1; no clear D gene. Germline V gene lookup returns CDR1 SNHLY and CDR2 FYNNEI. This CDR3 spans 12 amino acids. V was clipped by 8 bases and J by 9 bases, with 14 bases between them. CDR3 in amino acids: CASGKLRSEQFF. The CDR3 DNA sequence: TGTGCCAGCGGGAAATTGAGGAGTGAGCAGTTCTTC.

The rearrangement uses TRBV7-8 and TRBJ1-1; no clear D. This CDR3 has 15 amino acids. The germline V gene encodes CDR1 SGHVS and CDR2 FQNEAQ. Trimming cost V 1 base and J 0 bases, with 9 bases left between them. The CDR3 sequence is CASSLGSFMNTEAFF. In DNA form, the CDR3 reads TGTGCCAGCAGCTTAGGCAGTTTCATGAACACTGAAGCTTTCTTT.

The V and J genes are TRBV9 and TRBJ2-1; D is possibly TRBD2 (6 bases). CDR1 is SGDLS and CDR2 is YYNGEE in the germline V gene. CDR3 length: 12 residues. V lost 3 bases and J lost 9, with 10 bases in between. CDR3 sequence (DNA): TGTGCCAGCAGCGCCAGGGACTCTGAGCAGTTCTTC. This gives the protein CASSARDSEQFF.

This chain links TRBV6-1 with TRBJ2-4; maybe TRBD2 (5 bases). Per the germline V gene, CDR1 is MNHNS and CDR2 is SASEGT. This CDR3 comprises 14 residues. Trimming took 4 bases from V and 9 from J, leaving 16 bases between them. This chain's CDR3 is CASSVSGYLGIQYF. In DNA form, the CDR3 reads TGTGCCAGCAGTGTCTCGGGGTATTTAGGCATTCAGTACTTC.

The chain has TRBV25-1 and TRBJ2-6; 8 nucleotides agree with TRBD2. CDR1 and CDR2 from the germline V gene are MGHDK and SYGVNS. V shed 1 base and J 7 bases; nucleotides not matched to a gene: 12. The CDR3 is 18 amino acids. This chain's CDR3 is CASSEWGRVAGSANVLTF. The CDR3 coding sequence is TGTGCCAGCAGTGAATGGGGTCGAGTAGCGGGGTCCGCCAACGTCCTGACTTTC.

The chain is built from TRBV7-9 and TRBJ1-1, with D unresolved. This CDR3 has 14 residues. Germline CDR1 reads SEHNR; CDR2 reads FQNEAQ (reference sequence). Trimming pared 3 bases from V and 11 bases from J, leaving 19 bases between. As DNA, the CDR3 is TGTGCCAGCAGCTTCAAGTCTCCCATAGGAATGGCTTTCTTT. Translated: CASSFKSPIGMAFF.